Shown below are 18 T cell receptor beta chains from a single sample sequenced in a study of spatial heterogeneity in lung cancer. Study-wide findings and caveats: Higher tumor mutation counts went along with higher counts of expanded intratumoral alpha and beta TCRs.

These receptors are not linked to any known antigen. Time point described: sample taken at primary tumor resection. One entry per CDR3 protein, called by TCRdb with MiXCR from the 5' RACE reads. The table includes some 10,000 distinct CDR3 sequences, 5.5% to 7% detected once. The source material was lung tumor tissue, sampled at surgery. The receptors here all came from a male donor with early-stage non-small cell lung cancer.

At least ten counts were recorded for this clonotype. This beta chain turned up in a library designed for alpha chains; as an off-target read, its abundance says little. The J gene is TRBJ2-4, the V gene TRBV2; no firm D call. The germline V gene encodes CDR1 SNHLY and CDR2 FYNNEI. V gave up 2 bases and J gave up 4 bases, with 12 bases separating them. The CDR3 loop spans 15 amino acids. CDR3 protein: CASSELGGPKNIQYF. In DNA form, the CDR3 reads TGTGCCAGCAGTGAATTGGGCGGCCCTAAAAACATTCAGTACTTC. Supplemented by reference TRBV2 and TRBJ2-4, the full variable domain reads EPEVTQTPSHQVTQMGQEVILRCVPISNHLYFYWYRQILGQKVEFLVSFYNNEISEKSEIFDDQFSVERPDGSNFTLKIRSTKLEDSAMYFCASSELGGPKNIQYFGAGTRLSVL.

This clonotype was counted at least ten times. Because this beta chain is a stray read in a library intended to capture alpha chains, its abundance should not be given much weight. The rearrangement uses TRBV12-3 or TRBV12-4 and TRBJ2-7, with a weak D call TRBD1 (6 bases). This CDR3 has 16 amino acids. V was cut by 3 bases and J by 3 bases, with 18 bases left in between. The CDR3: CASSFYSAGTNYEQYF. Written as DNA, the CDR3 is TGTGCCAGCAGTTTTTATTCCGCCGGGACAAACTACGAGCAGTACTTC.

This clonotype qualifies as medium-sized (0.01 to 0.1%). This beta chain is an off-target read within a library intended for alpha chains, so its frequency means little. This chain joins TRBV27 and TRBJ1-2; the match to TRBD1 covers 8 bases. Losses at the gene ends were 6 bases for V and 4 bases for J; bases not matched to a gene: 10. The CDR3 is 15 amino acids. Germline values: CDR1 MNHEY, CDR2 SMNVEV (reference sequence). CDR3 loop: CASSPQGARSYGYTF. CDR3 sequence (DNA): TGTGCCAGCAGCCCCCAGGGGGCGAGGTCCTATGGCTACACCTTC.

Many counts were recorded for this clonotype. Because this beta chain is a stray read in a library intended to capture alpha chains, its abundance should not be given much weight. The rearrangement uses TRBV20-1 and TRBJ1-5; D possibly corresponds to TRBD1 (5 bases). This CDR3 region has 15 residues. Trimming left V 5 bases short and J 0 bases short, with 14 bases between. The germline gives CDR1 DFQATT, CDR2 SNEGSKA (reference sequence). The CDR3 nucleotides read TGCAGTGCTGGGGGACGGCGATATAGCAATCAGCCCCAGCATTTT. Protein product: CSAGGRRYSNQPQHF.

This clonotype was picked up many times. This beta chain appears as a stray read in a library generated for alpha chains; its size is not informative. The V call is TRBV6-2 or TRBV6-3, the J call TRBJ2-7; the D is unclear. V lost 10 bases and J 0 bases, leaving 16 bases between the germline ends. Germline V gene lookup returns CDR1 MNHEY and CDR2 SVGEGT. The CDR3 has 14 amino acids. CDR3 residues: CAIEDPLSSYEQYF. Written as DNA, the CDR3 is TGTGCCATCGAGGACCCACTTAGCTCCTACGAGCAGTACTTC.

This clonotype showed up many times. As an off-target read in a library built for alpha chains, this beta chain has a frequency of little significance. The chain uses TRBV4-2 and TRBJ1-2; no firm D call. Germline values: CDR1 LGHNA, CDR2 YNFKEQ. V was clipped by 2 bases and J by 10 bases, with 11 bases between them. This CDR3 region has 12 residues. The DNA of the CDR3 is TGTGCCAGCAGCCAATATCGTGATTCCTACACCTTC. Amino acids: CASSQYRDSYTF.

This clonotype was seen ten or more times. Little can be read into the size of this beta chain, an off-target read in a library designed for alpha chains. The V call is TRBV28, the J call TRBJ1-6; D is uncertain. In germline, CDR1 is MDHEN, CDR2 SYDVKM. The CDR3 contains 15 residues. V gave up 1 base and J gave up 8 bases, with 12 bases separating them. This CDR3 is CASSLSNFKHSPLHF. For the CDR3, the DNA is TGTGCCAGCAGTTTATCCAATTTTAAGCATTCACCCCTCCACTTT.

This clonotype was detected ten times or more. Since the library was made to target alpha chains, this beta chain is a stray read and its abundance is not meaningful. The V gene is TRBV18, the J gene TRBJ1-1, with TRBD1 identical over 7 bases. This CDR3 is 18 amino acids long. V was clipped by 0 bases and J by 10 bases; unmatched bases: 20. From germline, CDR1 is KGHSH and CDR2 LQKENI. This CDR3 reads CASSPPLRQGKGFRGAFF. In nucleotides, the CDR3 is TGTGCCAGCTCACCACCTCTGCGACAGGGAAAGGGGTTTAGAGGAGCTTTCTTT. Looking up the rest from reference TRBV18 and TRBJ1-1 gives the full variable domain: NAGVMQNPRHLVRRRGQEARLRCSPMKGHSHVYWYRQLPEEGLKFMVYLQKENIIDESGMPKERFSAEFPKEGPSILRIQQVVRGDSAAYFCASSPPLRQGKGFRGAFFGQGTRLTVV.

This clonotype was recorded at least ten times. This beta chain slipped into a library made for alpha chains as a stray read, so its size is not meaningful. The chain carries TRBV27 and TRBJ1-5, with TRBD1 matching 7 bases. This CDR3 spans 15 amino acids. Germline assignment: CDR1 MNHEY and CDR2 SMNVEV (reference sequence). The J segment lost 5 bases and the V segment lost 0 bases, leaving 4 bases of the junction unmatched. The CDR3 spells CASSLSLDRYQPQHF. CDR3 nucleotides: TGTGCCAGCAGTTTATCGTTGGACAGGTATCAGCCCCAGCATTTT.

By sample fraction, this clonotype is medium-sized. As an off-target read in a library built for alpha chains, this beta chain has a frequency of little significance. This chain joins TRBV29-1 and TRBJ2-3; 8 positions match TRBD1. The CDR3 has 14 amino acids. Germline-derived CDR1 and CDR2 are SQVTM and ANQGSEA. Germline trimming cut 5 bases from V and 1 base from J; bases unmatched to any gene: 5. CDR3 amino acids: CSVFLTGGTDTQYF. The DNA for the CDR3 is TGCAGCGTTTTCCTGACAGGGGGCACAGATACGCAGTATTTT.

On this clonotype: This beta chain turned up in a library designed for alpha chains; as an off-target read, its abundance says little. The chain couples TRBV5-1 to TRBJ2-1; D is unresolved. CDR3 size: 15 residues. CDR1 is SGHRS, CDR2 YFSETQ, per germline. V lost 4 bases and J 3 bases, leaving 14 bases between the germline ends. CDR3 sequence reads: CASSRTPDLYNEQFF. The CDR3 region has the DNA TGCGCCAGCAGCCGGACCCCTGACCTCTACAATGAGCAGTTCTTC.

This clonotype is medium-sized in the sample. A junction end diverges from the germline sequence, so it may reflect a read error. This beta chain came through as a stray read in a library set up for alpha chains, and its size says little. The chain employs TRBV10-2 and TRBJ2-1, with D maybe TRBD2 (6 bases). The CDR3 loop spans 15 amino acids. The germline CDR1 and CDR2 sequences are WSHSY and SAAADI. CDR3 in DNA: TGCGCCAGCAGGGAGTCCCTAGCGTGGAACAATGAGCAGTTCTTC. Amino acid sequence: CASRESLAWNNEQFF.

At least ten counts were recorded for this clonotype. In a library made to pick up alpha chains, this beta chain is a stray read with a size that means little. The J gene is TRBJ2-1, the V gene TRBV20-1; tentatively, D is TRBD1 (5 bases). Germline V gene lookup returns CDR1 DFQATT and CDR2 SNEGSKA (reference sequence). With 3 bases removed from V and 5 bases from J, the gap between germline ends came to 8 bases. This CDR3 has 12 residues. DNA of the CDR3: TGCAGTGCTAGTGCGACAGACAATGAGCAGTTCTTC. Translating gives CSASATDNEQFF.

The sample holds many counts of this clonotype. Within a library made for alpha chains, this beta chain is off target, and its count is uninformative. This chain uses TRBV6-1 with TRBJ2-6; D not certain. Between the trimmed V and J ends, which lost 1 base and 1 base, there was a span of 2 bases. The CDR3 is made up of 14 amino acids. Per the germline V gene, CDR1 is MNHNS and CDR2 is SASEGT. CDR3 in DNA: TGTGCCAGCAGTGAAGATTCTGGGGCCAACGTCCTGACTTTC. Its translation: CASSEDSGANVLTF.

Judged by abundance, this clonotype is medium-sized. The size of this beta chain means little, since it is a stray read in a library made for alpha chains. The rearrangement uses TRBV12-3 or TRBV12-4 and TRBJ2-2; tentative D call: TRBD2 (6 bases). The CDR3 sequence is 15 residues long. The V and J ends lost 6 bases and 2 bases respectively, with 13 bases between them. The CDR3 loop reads CASRPTAGNTGELFF. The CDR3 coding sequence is TGTGCCAGCAGACCAACAGCGGGCAACACCGGGGAGCTGTTTTTT.

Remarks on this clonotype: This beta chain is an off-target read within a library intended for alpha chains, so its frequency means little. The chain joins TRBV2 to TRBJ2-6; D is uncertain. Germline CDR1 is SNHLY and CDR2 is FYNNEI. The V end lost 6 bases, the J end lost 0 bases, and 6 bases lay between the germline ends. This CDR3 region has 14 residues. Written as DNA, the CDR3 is TGTGCCAGCAGATTCTACTCTGGGGCCAACGTCCTGACTTTC. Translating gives CASRFYSGANVLTF.

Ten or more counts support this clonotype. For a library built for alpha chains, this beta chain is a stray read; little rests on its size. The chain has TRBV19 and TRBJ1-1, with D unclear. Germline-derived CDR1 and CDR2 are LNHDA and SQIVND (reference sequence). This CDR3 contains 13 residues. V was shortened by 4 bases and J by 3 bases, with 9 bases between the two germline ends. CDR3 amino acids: CASSNDLHTEAFF. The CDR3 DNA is TGTGCCAGTAGTAACGATCTCCACACTGAAGCTTTCTTT.

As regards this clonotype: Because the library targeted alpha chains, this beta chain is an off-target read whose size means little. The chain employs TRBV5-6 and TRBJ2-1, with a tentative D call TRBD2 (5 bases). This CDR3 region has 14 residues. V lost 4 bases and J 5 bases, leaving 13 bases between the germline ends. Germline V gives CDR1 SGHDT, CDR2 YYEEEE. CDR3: CASSRPLAHNEQFF. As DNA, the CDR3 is TGTGCCAGCAGCCGTCCCCTAGCCCACAATGAGCAGTTCTTC.